These T cell receptor beta chains were read from a single sample in a study of STAT5B mutations in CD4+ large granular lymphocyte leukemia. Profiled with immunoSEQ multiplex PCR; TCRdb holds only in-frame clones, not every one. Of tens of thousands of clones listed, 70% to 80% are singletons. The sequencing sample was made of CD4+ T cells from blood buffy coats. These receptor sequences come from a human donor in good health. The CDR3 runs from the conserved cysteine through the conserved F or W. The D gene is left open where the match is weak.

v_call d_call cdr3_aa
TRBV29-1 . CSAQRPQGIQYF
TRBV5-1 TRBD2 CASSFGLAGNLYEQYF
TRBV5-8 TRBD1 CASSQDRSNQPQHF
TRBV4-1 TRBD1 CASSRYPGQGYEQYF
TRBV6-1 TRBD1 CASSRPGQGRNF
TRBV6-6 . CASSVDSPPNTGELFF
TRBV6-6 TRBD2 CASRLAGGPETQYF
TRBV5-1 TRBD1 CASRVTGGNTGELFF
TRBV5-5 . CASRSGSEQYF
TRBV6-1 TRBD2 CASSREGRSEQYF
TRBV4-1 TRBD1 CASSQGQGDYEQYF